This TCR beta chain came from a study of siplizumab effects on memory and regulatory T cells. Every sample had approximately 10^5 of its TCR templates assayed. The data were produced by immunoSEQ multiplex PCR, yet TCRdb's version contains in-frame clones alone and is incomplete. The repertoire has about 100,000 clones, 91% of them found once; the top ten carry about 2.4%. Study outcomes and limitations: It was never confirmed that proliferating Tregs from siplizumab cultures were suppressive. Unstimulated naive T cells seemed to show more diversity than memory cells did, and they also seemed to be among the major contributors to the alloresponse. Relative to controls at 26.9%, mappable alloreactive CD4+ clones exhibited a mean Treg-derived proportion of more than 60% with siplizumab.

In the case of this clone: Its cognate antigen is unknown.

The CDR3 sequence is 16 residues long. The J segment lost 1 base and the V segment lost 4 bases, leaving 10 bases of the junction unmatched. Germline loops: CDR1 MNHEY, CDR2 SVGAGI. The sample consisted of CD4+ T cells sorted from blood. This sequence was found in a human donor in good health. Some clones in this sample may be carry-over from other donors' samples. The chain combines TRBV6-5 with TRBJ2-7, with 7 positions matching TRBD1. The chain's CDR3 is CASSSLQGRLSYEQYF. CDR3 nucleotide sequence: TGTGCCAGCAGTTCGCTACAGGGGCGCCTATCCTACGAGCAGTACTTC.